The sequence of this T cell receptor beta chain was determined in a study of CD8 T cells in Susac syndrome. This CDR3 spans 14 amino acids. With 7 bases removed from V and 2 bases from J, the gap between germline ends came to 14 bases. The germline V gene has CDR1 SQVTM and CDR2 ANQGSEA. When the RNA was reverse transcribed, random hexamers were used with an input of roughly 0.45 to 1 ug. From the immunoSEQ multiplex PCR reads, TCRdb called clonotypes with MiXCR, one entry per CDR3 protein. This sample has approximately 90,000 distinct CDR3 sequences, with about 93% found just once. The TCR comes from a human donor in good health. The J gene is TRBJ2-2, the V gene TRBV29-1; D might be TRBD1 (6 bases). Specimen: CD8+ T cells from PBMCs. The CDR3 bases are TGCAGCGCAATGACAGGAACTAACACCGGGGAGCTGTTTTTT. This gives the protein CSAMTGTNTGELFF.